This T cell receptor beta chain is from a study of T-cell memory formation after mild COVID-19. Amplification by 5'RACE using constant-segment primers produced TCR alpha and TCR beta cDNA libraries that carried sample barcodes and UMIs. One entry per CDR3 protein results from TCRdb running MiXCR on the 5' RACE reads. The sample holds around 80,000 distinct CDR3 sequences; around 13% are singletons and the top ten take 40% to 45%. As concerns this clonotype: The antigen is undetermined.

The CDR3 consists of 11 residues. The V and J ends lost 5 bases and 8 bases respectively, with 9 bases between them. The germline V gene encodes CDR1 SEHNR and CDR2 FQNEAQ (reference sequence). Findings and limits, study-wide: Chiefly within CM and EM were the contracting CD4+ clones; CD8+ ones were within EMRA. Later expanders leaned toward CD4+, whereas clones contracting from day 15 to 85 were balanced CD4/CD8.

The specimen was PBMCs or a T cell subset sorted from them (not recorded which). The sequence derives from a young man who had mild COVID-19 (a few samples of this study predate the infection). Cell type and time point are not known. This sequence joins TRBV7-9 and TRBJ1-1; no definite D call. The DNA for the CDR3 is TGTGCCAGCAGCCCGTGGGTGGAAGCTTTCTTT. This translates into CASSPWVEAFF.